The entry below describes one T cell receptor (beta chain). The antigen is not known. These data come from a study of T-cell memory formation after mild COVID-19. The wider study: TCR clusters largely stayed donor specific. The study's findings and limits: Among CD4+ contracting clones, most were CM and EM, and CD8+ ones EMRA.

Constant-segment-primed 5'RACE gave TCR alpha and TCR beta cDNA libraries with sample barcodes and UMIs. MiXCR was run by TCRdb on the 5' RACE reads, yielding one entry per CDR3 protein. Of more than 250,000 distinct CDR3 sequences listed, under 20% are singletons. Germline V gene lookup returns CDR1 SGHAT and CDR2 FQDESV (reference sequence). This CDR3 is built from 15 residues. The V end was cut by 5 bases, the J end by 4 bases, with 17 bases between. The sequenced sample consisted of PBMCs or a T cell subset sorted from them (not recorded which). This chain uses TRBV11-1 with TRBJ2-5; a possible D gene is TRBD1 (5 bases). This TCR was recovered from a man younger than 35 who had mild COVID-19 (a few samples of this study predate the infection). Cell type and time point are not known. In nucleotides, the CDR3 is TGTGCCAGCAGCCATTGGACACACCTTGTAGAGACCCAGTACTTC. Its translation: CASSHWTHLVETQYF. Full variable domain (outside the CDR3, taken from reference TRBV11-1 and TRBJ2-5): EAEVAQSPRYKITEKSQAVAFWCDPISGHATLYWYRQILGQGPELLVQFQDESVVDDSQLPKDRFSAERLKGVDSTLKIQPAELGDSAMYLCASSHWTHLVETQYFGPGTRLLVL.